This T cell receptor beta chain was identified in a study of blood T cell repertoires in COVID-19. At the level of the study: Sites in the United States, Italy and Spain provided acute and convalescent COVID-19 samples.

Profiled with immunoSEQ multiplex PCR; TCRdb holds only in-frame clones, not every one. The repertoire holds 150,000 to 200,000 clones, more than 85% seen once, with roughly 7% in the top ten. Input material: peripheral blood. The sequence was obtained from a woman of 80 years or more in a cohort sampled during active or convalescent COVID-19.

CDR3 sequence: CASSLGIQGTEQYF. As DNA, the CDR3 is TGCGCCAGCAGCTTGGGGATTCAGGGGACCGAGCAGTACTTC. The V and J genes are TRBV5-1 and TRBJ2-7, with a possible D match to TRBD1 (6 bases). Germline V gene lookup returns CDR1 SGHRS and CDR2 YFSETQ. Trimming took 0 bases from V and 6 from J, leaving 13 bases between them. The CDR3 spans 14 residues.